The 25 T cell receptor beta chains reported below all come from one sample, sequenced in a study of T cell repertoires in cytomegalovirus infection (dated 2019 in TCRdb). This sample was sequenced with an Illumina HiSeq 1500. Using fastp at Q25 and MiXCR, TCRdb reprocessed the public reads and kept productive beta chains. Entries are consolidated by CDR3 protein sequence, retaining the most common genes and DNA. This sample holds about 770,000 distinct CDR3 sequences; around 29% were observed only once. Clones ranked in the top ten supply around 13% of the sample. The treatment or condition label, read with the paper, signifies: in vitro stimulation with specific CMV peptide epitopes to enrich CMV-specific T cells. The antigens these receptors bind are not known. Specimen: cultured CD8+ T cells from PBMCs, collected from culture after CMV antigen stimulation. The receptors stem from a human donor in good health (CMV status not recorded). Some clones in this sample may be carry-over from other donors' samples.

The chain employs TRBV6-6 and TRBJ2-2; 9 nucleotides agree with TRBD2. Germline lookup yields CDR1 MNHNY and CDR2 SVGAGI (reference sequence). V lost 8 bases to trimming and J lost 6 bases; unmatched junction nucleotides: 13. The CDR3 spans 16 residues. The CDR3 is CASFLEGRGGSGELFF. CDR3 DNA sequence: TGTGCCAGCTTCCTCGAAGGGCGGGGGGGCTCCGGGGAGCTGTTTTTT.

This clonotype showed up many times. CDR3 nucleotide sequence: TGTGCCAGCAGCCCGAAGGGTAGGGAGCCGGTAGCCAAAAACATTCAGTACTTC. Translated: CASSPKGREPVAKNIQYF. J is TRBJ2-4 and V is TRBV7-2; possible D gene TRBD2, 5 bases. With 5 bases removed from V and 0 bases from J, the gap between germline ends came to 20 bases. This CDR3 contains 18 residues. CDR1 and CDR2 (germline): SGHTA, FQGNSA.

This clonotype occurred many times. This chain uses TRBV6-1 with TRBJ2-1, with a possible D match to TRBD1 (5 bases). V was trimmed by 7 bases and J by 0 bases, leaving 10 bases between them. The CDR3 extends over 14 amino acids. Germline-derived CDR1 and CDR2 are MNHNS and SASEGT. The CDR3 nucleotides are TGTGCCAGCACTTTCGACAGCTCCTACAATGAGCAGTTCTTC. The encoded protein is CASTFDSSYNEQFF.

Only a few counts were recorded for this clonotype. This sequence joins TRBV5-6 and TRBJ2-2; D gene ambiguous. The CDR3 spans 11 residues. Germline-derived CDR1 and CDR2 are SGHDT and YYEEEE. The V end lost 7 bases, the J end lost 9 bases, and 10 bases lay between the germline ends. The CDR3, as DNA: TGTGCCAGCGGAAAGGGCAGGGAGCTGTTTTTT. Protein product: CASGKGRELFF.

This clonotype was observed a handful of times. The rearrangement links TRBV5-4 to TRBJ2-1, with D unclear. Per germline, CDR1 SGHNT and CDR2 YYREEE (reference sequence). This CDR3 has 14 amino acids. Trimming removed 6 bases from V and 7 bases from J, with 17 bases in between. CDR3: CASTPGLDDNEQFF. CDR3 bases: TGTGCCAGCACCCCGGGTTTAGACGATAATGAGCAGTTCTTC. The full variable domain, completed using reference TRBV5-4 and TRBJ2-1, is ETGVTQSPTHLIKTRGQQVTLRCSSQSGHNTVSWYQQALGQGPQFIFQYYREEENGRGNFPPRFSGLQFPNYSSELNVNALELDDSALYLCASTPGLDDNEQFFGPGTRLTVL.

The V gene is TRBV6-1, the J gene TRBJ1-2; D perhaps matches TRBD1 (5 bases). The germline CDR1 and CDR2 sequences are MNHNS and SASEGT. V was cut by 6 bases and J by 4 bases, with 18 bases left in between. CDR3 size: 15 residues. Here the CDR3 DNA reads TGTGCCAGCAGCGGTGACAGCATCACAAGCTATGGCTACACCTTC. Its protein product is CASSGDSITSYGYTF.

This clonotype turned up a few times. The chain uses TRBV2 and TRBJ2-7, with a possible D match to TRBD2 (6 bases). Germline V lookup: CDR1 SNHLY, CDR2 FYNNEI. The CDR3 is 17 amino acids. Deletions cut 7 bases from V and 0 bases from J, with 22 bases between. The CDR3 spells CASTSNPGDVSSYEQYF. CDR3 sequence (DNA): TGTGCCAGCACCTCAAATCCGGGGGACGTTAGCTCCTACGAGCAGTACTTC.

This chain's CDR3 is CASSPSGLNEKLFF. CDR3 in DNA: TGTGCCAGCAGCCCAAGTGGGCTTAATGAAAAACTGTTTTTT. V usage is TRBV7-4 and J usage is TRBJ1-4, with D unresolved. The CDR3 length is 14 residues. Germline-derived CDR1 and CDR2 are SGHVT and SQSDAQ. Trimming took 5 bases from V and 4 from J, leaving 11 bases between them.

The V gene is TRBV7-3, the J gene TRBJ1-2; D is uncertain. CDR1 is SGHTA and CDR2 is FQGTGA in the germline V gene. Trimming stripped 6 bases from V and 0 bases from J, with 14 bases between. CDR3 size: 15 residues. CDR3 coding DNA: TGTGCCAGCAGAGTAGAGGTTACGACTAACTATGGCTACACCTTC. Translated, it gives CASRVEVTTNYGYTF.

In this sample, this clonotype turned up a few times. This rearrangement joins TRBV7-6 to TRBJ1-2; no firm D call. Germline values: CDR1 SGHVS, CDR2 FNYEAQ. The CDR3 extends over 13 amino acids. The V end was cut by 5 bases, the J end by 3 bases, with 10 bases between. The CDR3 reads CASSLKADYGYTF. CDR3 nucleotide sequence: TGTGCCAGCAGCCTTAAGGCGGACTATGGCTACACCTTC.

This clonotype was seen more than once but under ten times. The rearrangement links TRBV7-9 to TRBJ2-2; D remains ambiguous. Trimming left V 5 bases short and J 1 base short, with 14 bases between. The CDR3 consists of 16 residues. Germline V lookup: CDR1 SEHNR, CDR2 FQNEAQ (reference sequence). CDR3 region: CASSPRSLGNTGELFF. The CDR3 DNA reads as TGTGCCAGCAGCCCCAGGTCACTGGGGAACACCGGGGAGCTGTTTTTT.

The genes are TRBV7-2 and TRBJ2-3, with D possibly TRBD2 on 7 matching bases. There are 16 residues in the CDR3. Trimming shortened V by 5 bases and J by 5 bases, and 20 bases separated the two germline ends. CDR1 SGHTA and CDR2 FQGNSA come from the germline V gene. The CDR3 bases are TGTGCCAGCAGCACCTTGGGAGGGGGGGCCGTAGATACGCAGTATTTT. Encoded protein: CASSTLGGGAVDTQYF.

J is TRBJ2-5 and V is TRBV10-3; tentatively, D is TRBD2 (6 bases). CDR3 length: 13 amino acids. The V gene lost 7 bases and the J gene lost 5 bases, with 14 bases spanning the gap. Germline CDR1 and CDR2: ENHRY and SYGVKD. The CDR3 coding sequence is TGTGCCATCAAAGGCGGAGGGGCGGAGACCCAGTACTTC. Its translation is CAIKGGGAETQYF.

The count of this clonotype is one. This chain joins TRBV15 and TRBJ1-3; D gene ambiguous. The CDR3 totals 16 residues. Between the trimmed V and J ends, which lost 0 bases and 0 bases, there was a span of 9 bases. Looked up from germline, CDR1 is LNHNV and CDR2 is YYDKDF (reference sequence). CDR3 bases: TGTGCCACCAGCAGAGATGACGGGTTCTCTGGAAACACCATATATTTT. Protein: CATSRDDGFSGNTIYF.

The chain couples TRBV7-1 to TRBJ2-6; 9 positions agree with TRBD2. TRBV7-1 counts as an open reading frame of uncertain function. V was pared by 5 bases and J by 0 bases, with 5 bases of the junction left unmatched. This CDR3 has 17 residues. The CDR3: CASSQTSGSSGANVLTF. Here the CDR3 DNA reads TGTGCCAGCAGCCAGACTAGCGGTAGCTCTGGGGCCAACGTCCTGACTTTC.

The chain links TRBV11-2 to TRBJ1-1; D is unresolved. Germline CDR1 SGHAT, CDR2 FQNNGV. This CDR3 is built from 14 residues. V lost 7 bases to trimming and J lost 1 base, with 13 bases between them. For the CDR3, the DNA is TGTGCCAGCACTTTACCCTCATCGAACACTGAAGCTTTCTTT. Residues: CASTLPSSNTEAFF.

This clonotype came up a few times. CDR3 residues: CASSSDRDSGANVLTF. CDR3 coding DNA: TGTGCCAGCAGTTCGGACAGGGACTCTGGGGCCAACGTCCTGACTTTC. V is TRBV6-2 or TRBV6-3 and J is TRBJ2-6; TRBD1 aligns across 8 bases. Germline V gives CDR1 MNHEY, CDR2 SVGEGT. Trimming cost V 4 bases and J 0 bases; bases outside gene matches: 2. This CDR3 spans 16 amino acids.

The J gene is TRBJ2-7, the V gene TRBV20-1; D is uncertain. This CDR3 comprises 15 residues. V lost 0 bases to trimming and J lost 4 bases, with 16 bases between them. Germline values: CDR1 DFQATT, CDR2 SNEGSKA (reference sequence). The CDR3 here is CSARETRKHLYEQYF. The CDR3 DNA follows: TGCAGTGCTAGAGAGACCCGGAAGCACTTGTACGAGCAGTACTTC.

This clonotype was seen many times. J is TRBJ2-2 and V is TRBV7-8, with D possibly matching TRBD2 (5 bases). Trimming left V 3 bases short and J 4 bases short, with 15 bases between. This CDR3 has 16 amino acids. Germline CDR1 is SGHVS and CDR2 is FQNEAQ. The CDR3 bases are TGTGCCAGCAGCTTTAGGACTTCTCGGGGCACCGGGGAGCTGTTTTTT. Amino acid sequence: CASSFRTSRGTGELFF.

J is TRBJ2-4 and V is TRBV27; no definite D call. The CDR3 runs to 14 residues. The germline V and J ends were trimmed by 6 bases and 8 bases, with 17 bases remaining between them. Germline V gene data show CDR1 as MNHEY and CDR2 as SMNVEV (reference sequence). CDR3 nucleotide sequence: TGTGCCAGCAGGACAAGGGTTCCTCCGGACATTCAGTACTTC. Its translation: CASRTRVPPDIQYF.

This clonotype has only a few counts. J is TRBJ2-4 and V is TRBV6-5; 9 nucleotides match TRBD1. CDR1 and CDR2 from the germline V gene are MNHEY and SVGAGI. CDR3 size: 14 residues. Losses at the gene ends were 7 bases for V and 7 bases for J; bases not matched to a gene: 8. The CDR3 DNA reads TGTGCCAGCAAAGACAGGGGGGGGCAGAACATTCAGTACTTC. Its protein product is CASKDRGGQNIQYF.

This clonotype was seen a few times. The chain recombines TRBV7-9 with TRBJ2-2; TRBD1 might be the D (5 bases). Germline V CDR1 and CDR2: SEHNR, FQNEAQ (reference sequence). The V and J ends lost 5 bases and 6 bases respectively, with 16 bases between them. The CDR3 is 15 residues long. CDR3 in amino acids: CASSKTDSPPGELFF. Written as DNA, the CDR3 is TGTGCCAGCAGCAAGACAGATTCCCCACCCGGGGAGCTGTTTTTT.

This clonotype turned up a few times. This chain connects TRBV12-3 or TRBV12-4 to TRBJ1-1; D unresolved. Trimming removed 3 bases at V and 8 bases at J, with 10 bases between. There are 12 residues in the CDR3. CDR3 coding DNA: TGTGCCAGCAGTTTGTCGAGAAACGAAGCTTTCTTT. Translated: CASSLSRNEAFF.

This clonotype has a single count. This chain uses TRBV7-9 with TRBJ2-5; D may be TRBD1 (6 bases). The germline CDR1 and CDR2 sequences are SEHNR and FQNEAQ (reference sequence). This CDR3 spans 14 amino acids. Trimming stripped 4 bases from V and 1 base from J, with 10 bases between. The CDR3 protein is CASSSDRLQETQYF. The CDR3 coding sequence is TGTGCCAGCAGCTCAGACAGGCTCCAAGAGACCCAGTACTTC.

This clonotype was counted ten times or more. The chain recombines TRBV7-6 with TRBJ2-4, with no clear D. Germline loops: CDR1 SGHVS, CDR2 FNYEAQ. The CDR3 runs 15 residues. Deletions cut 6 bases from V and 0 bases from J, with 12 bases between. CDR3 nucleotides: TGTGCCAGCAGGCGTTGCACGCTAGCCAAAAACATTCAGTACTTC. Translated: CASRRCTLAKNIQYF.